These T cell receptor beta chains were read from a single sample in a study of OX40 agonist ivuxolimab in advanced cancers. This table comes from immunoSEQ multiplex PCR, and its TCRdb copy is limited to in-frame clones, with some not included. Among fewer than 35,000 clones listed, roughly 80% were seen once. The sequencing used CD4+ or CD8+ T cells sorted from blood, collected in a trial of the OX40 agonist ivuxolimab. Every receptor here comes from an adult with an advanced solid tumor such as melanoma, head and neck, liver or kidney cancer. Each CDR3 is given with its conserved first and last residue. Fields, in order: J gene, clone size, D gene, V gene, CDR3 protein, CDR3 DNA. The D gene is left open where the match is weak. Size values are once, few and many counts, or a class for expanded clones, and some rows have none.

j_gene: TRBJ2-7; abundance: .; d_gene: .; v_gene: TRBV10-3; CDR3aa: CATGPQDYEQYF; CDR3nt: TGTGCCACGGGACCACAGGATTACGAGCAGTACTTC
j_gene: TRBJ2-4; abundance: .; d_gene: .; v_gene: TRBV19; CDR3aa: CASTRRGALDIQYF; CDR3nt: TGTGCCAGTACTAGGCGGGGAGCTTTGGACATTCAGTACTTC
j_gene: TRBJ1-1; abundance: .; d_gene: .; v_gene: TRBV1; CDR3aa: CTSSQGLGGTEAFF; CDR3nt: TGCACCAGCAGCCAAGGTTTGGGGGGCACTGAAGCTTTCTTT
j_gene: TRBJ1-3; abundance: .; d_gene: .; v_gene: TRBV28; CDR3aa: CASSSLGFRGAGNTIYF; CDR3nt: TGTGCCAGCAGCTCTTTAGGTTTCAGGGGAGCTGGAAACACCATATATTTT
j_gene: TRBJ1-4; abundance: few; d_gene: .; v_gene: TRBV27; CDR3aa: CASRRNNRENEKLFF; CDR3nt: TGTGCCAGCAGGAGGAACAACAGGGAGAATGAAAAACTGTTTTTT
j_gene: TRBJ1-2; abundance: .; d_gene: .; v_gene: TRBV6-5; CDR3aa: CASSYLGGGYTF; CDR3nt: TGTGCCAGCAGTTACCTAGGGGGTGGCTACACCTTC
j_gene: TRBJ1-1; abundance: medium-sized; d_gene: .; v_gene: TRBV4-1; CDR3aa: CASSQESLNTEAFF; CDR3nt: TGCGCCAGCAGCCAAGAGTCCTTGAACACTGAAGCTTTCTTT
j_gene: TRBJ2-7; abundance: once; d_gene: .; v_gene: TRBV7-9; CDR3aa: CASSPHGGMGEQYF; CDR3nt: TGTGCCAGCAGCCCACATGGGGGGATGGGGGAGCAGTACTTC
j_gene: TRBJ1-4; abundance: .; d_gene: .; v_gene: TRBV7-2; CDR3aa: CASSLVGGLEKLFF; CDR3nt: TGTGCCAGCAGCTTAGTCGGGGGGCTTGAAAAACTGTTTTTT
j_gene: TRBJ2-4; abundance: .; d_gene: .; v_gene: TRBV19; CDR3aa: CASSPREAKNIQYF; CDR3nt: TGTGCCAGTAGTCCCAGGGAGGCCAAAAACATTCAGTACTTC
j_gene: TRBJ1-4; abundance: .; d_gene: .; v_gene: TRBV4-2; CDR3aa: CASSQPRGATNEKLFF; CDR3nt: TGTGCCAGCAGCCAACCTAGGGGGGCGACTAATGAAAAACTGTTTTTT
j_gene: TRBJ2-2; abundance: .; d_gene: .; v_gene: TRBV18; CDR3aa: CASSPPRGGTGELFF; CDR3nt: TGTGCCAGCTCACCCCCCAGGGGAGGCACCGGGGAGCTGTTTTTT
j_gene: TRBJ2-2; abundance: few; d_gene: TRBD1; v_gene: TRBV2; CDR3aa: CASSTDRRNTGELFF; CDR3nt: TGTGCCAGCAGCACGGACAGGCGGAACACCGGGGAGCTGTTTTTT
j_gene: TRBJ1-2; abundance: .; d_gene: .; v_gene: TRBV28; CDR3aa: CASGNLIDKPYGYTF; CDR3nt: TGTGCCAGCGGGAACTTAATCGACAAGCCTTATGGCTACACCTTC
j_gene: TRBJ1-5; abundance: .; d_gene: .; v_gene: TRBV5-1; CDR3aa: CASSRAGGQPQHF; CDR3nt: TGCGCCAGCAGCCGGGCGGGGGGTCAGCCCCAGCATTTT
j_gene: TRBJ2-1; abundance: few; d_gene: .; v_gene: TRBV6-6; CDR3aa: CASSYARGNEQFF; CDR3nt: TGTGCCAGCAGTTACGCCAGGGGAAATGAGCAGTTCTTC
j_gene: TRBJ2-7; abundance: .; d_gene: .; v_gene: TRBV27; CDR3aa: CASSLLPVSYEQYF; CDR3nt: TGTGCCAGCAGTTTACTACCGGTCTCCTACGAGCAGTACTTC
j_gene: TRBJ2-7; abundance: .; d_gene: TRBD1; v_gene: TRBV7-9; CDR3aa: CASSLEGGGYEQYF; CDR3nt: TGTGCCAGCAGCTTAGAAGGGGGCGGCTACGAGCAGTACTTC
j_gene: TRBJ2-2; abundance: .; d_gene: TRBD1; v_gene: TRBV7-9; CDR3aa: CASSPRGQGSTGELFF; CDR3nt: TGTGCCAGCAGCCCGCGGGGACAGGGGTCTACCGGGGAGCTGTTTTTT
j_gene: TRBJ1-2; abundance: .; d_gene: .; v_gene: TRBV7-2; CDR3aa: CASSFSPSLYGYTF; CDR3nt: TGTGCCAGCAGCTTTTCTCCGAGCCTCTATGGCTACACCTTC